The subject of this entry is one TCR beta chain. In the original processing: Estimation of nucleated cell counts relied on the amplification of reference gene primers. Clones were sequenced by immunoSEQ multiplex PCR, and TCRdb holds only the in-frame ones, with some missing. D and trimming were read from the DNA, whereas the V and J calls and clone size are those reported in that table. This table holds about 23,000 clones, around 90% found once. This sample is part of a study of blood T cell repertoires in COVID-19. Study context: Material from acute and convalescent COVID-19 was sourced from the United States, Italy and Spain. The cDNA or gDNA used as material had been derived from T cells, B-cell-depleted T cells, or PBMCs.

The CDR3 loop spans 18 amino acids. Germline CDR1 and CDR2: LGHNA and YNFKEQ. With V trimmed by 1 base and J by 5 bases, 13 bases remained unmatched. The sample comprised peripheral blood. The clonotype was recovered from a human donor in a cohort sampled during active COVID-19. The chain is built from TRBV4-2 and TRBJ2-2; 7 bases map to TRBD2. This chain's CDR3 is CASSQVSGGSTFTGELFF. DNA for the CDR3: TGTGCCAGCAGCCAAGTGTCGGGGGGTTCCACGTTTACCGGGGAGCTGTTTTTT.